This TCR beta chain was captured in a study of CD8 T cells in ankylosing spondylitis. Notes on the study in general: Some motif variants were previously reported in reactive arthritis synovial fluid and blood. Disease-linked clones proved CD8+ and comparatively uncommon in peripheral blood. Typical of ankylosing spondylitis blood, it appeared, was a TCR beta motif of several highly homologous variants.

This clonotype was found many times. As yet, its antigen is unknown. Quantitative molecular-barcoded 5'-RACE generated the TCR beta libraries. TCRdb re-called the 5' RACE reads with MiXCR, one entry per CDR3 protein. This sample yields roughly 100,000 distinct CDR3 sequences, of which about 8% are seen a single time; about 9.6% belongs to the top ten. The sequence came from a male donor with ankylosing spondylitis or in good health (not recorded which). The specimen was blood, either unsorted or a sorted T cell fraction (not recorded which).

Here the CDR3 reads CASRLPQGTEAFF. Here the CDR3 DNA reads TGTGCCAGCCGACTGCCCCAGGGCACTGAAGCTTTCTTT. The J gene is TRBJ1-1, the V gene TRBV11-2, with D tentatively TRBD1 (5 bases). With 8 bases removed from V and 4 bases from J, the gap between germline ends came to 14 bases. Germline-derived CDR1 and CDR2 are SGHAT and FQNNGV. The CDR3 sequence is 13 residues long.